A selection of T cell receptor beta chains follows, all from one sample in a study of blood T cells in healthy people across ages. TCRdb re-analysed the 5' RACE reads in MiXCR, keeping a single row per CDR3 protein. The table includes about 1.8 million distinct CDR3 sequences, approximately 50% detected once. Input material: blood. These receptor sequences come from a woman in her 40s in good health. CDR3s include the opening cysteine and the closing phenylalanine or tryptophan.

V gene	J gene	CDR3 protein
TRBV4-2	TRBJ1-1	CASSQGQGAKSTEAFF
TRBV7-6	TRBJ2-3	CASSLGTGDSTDTQYF
TRBV20-1	TRBJ1-2	CSARDLGIEGYTF
TRBV20-1	NA	CSARLAGENIQYF
TRBV4-2	TRBJ1-6	CASSMTDGGHSPLHF
TRBV6-6	TRBJ2-3	CASSYSLAGITDTQYF
TRBV12-3/TRBV12-4	TRBJ2-1	CASSPQSGRNNEQFF
TRBV12-3/TRBV12-4	TRBJ2-1	CASSPADRYNEQFF
TRBV19	TRBJ2-7	CASSMAFPSYEQYF
TRBV13	TRBJ2-7	CASSSTGQSGYEQYF
TRBV6-5	TRBJ2-2	CASSSRYPDSLNTGELFF
TRBV4-2	TRBJ2-1	CASSRELAGGPNQQFF
TRBV14	TRBJ2-5	CASSQDKKRALLGQETQYF
TRBV7-2	TRBJ1-1	CASSPRGGTEAFF
TRBV12-5	TRBJ2-3	CASGLFGGVSTDTQYF
TRBV18	TRBJ1-1	CASSQGAGANTEAFF
TRBV6-1	TRBJ2-5	CASKSGGRGQETQYF
TRBV6-2/TRBV6-3	TRBJ2-1	CASSHGPDKFF
TRBV20-1	TRBJ2-6	CSARGTPGANVLTF
TRBV21-1	TRBJ1-4	CASSKARQGSEKLFF
TRBV4-1	TRBJ1-1	CASSQDRDSRAEAFF
TRBV11-2	TRBJ2-5	CASSLDAGAETQYF
TRBV3-1	TRBJ2-6	CASSQDGVSGANVLTF
TRBV6-2/TRBV6-3	TRBJ1-4	CASSYPPDSATNEKLFF
TRBV6-5	TRBJ2-6	CASSYLDSTNVLTF
TRBV4-2	TRBJ1-2	CASSQDKATDYGYTF
TRBV12-3/TRBV12-4	TRBJ2-3	CASSQGRSPSTDTQYF
TRBV4-3	TRBJ2-3	CASSHAVGASPSTDTQYF
TRBV25-1	TRBJ2-7	CASSEGLGYEQYF
TRBV20-1	TRBJ2-5	CSARSLAGVQETQYF
TRBV6-2/TRBV6-3	TRBJ2-3	CASSYDHSISTDTQYF
TRBV29-1	TRBJ2-5	CSAQVQGQQYF
TRBV7-2	TRBJ2-5	CASSLRGGAYQETQYF